This T cell receptor beta chain was sequenced during a study of metastatic and nonmetastatic thyroid tumors. About this clone: The antigen remains unidentified.

There were no patients who had received any treatment before thyroid surgery. Trimming pared 4 bases from V and 3 bases from J, leaving 3 bases between. Germline assignment: CDR1 MGHDK and CDR2 SYGVNS. This CDR3 has 11 amino acids. Study-wide results and caveats: Reports indicated that malignant thyroid tumors showed significantly higher TCR beta diversity than benign nodules did, in blood and tumor.

MiXCR was used by TCRdb to re-call the PCR reads. Among some 38,000 clones, approximately 12% were seen once, and the ten largest hold more than 8%. This receptor was taken from a female donor with papillary thyroid cancer or a benign thyroid nodule (not recorded which). Some clones in this sample may be carry-over from other donors' samples. The chain uses TRBV25-1 and TRBJ2-5; D is ambiguous. The specimen sequenced was blood. CDR3 nucleotide sequence: TGTGCCAGCAGTGGGGAAGAGACCCAGTACTTC. Translated: CASSGEETQYF.